This passage covers 11 T cell receptor beta chains from one sample sequenced in a study of beta chain features in type 1 diabetes. Reverse transcription of all isolated RNA meant that expressed TCRB transcripts were sequenced. This table comes from immunoSEQ multiplex PCR, and its TCRdb copy is limited to in-frame clones, with some not included. The sample lists under 150,000 clones, 48% occurring once. Material: Tregs from blood. Receptors were obtained from a man aged 18 to 30 in good health.

There are a few counts of this clone. The rearrangement joins TRBV28 to TRBJ2-7; D perhaps matches TRBD1 (8 bases). V gave up 4 bases and J gave up 5 bases, with 18 bases separating them. The CDR3 covers 15 residues. CDR1 MDHEN and CDR2 SYDVKM come from the germline V gene. CDR3: CASSSPTGGGNEQYF. CDR3 DNA sequence: TGTGCCAGCAGTTCACCCACAGGGGGGGGGAACGAGCAGTACTTC. Drawing the rest from reference TRBV28 and TRBJ2-7, the complete variable domain is DVKVTQSSRYLVKRTGEKVFLECVQDMDHENMFWYRQDPGLGLRLIYFSYDVKMKEKGDIPEGYSVSREKKERFSLILESASTNQTSMYLCASSSPTGGGNEQYFGPGTRLTVT.

The rearrangement uses TRBV2 and TRBJ2-7; D possibly corresponds to TRBD1 (6 bases). V was shortened by 1 base and J by 4 bases, with 8 bases between the two germline ends. This CDR3 region has 13 residues. Germline V gene sequence: CDR1 SNHLY, CDR2 FYNNEI. Here the CDR3 DNA reads TGTGCCAGCAGTGAAGACAGGGAGTACGAGCAGTACTTC. It translates to CASSEDREYEQYF. Using reference TRBV2 and TRBJ2-7 for the parts outside the CDR3, the full variable domain is EPEVTQTPSHQVTQMGQEVILRCVPISNHLYFYWYRQILGQKVEFLVSFYNNEISEKSEIFDDQFSVERPDGSNFTLKIRSTKLEDSAMYFCASSEDREYEQYFGPGTRLTVT.

The chain recombines TRBV15 with TRBJ2-1; 9 nucleotides match TRBD1. This CDR3 has 16 amino acids. Germline CDR1 and CDR2: LNHNV and YYDKDF (reference sequence). Germline trimming cut 1 base from V and 6 bases from J; bases unmatched to any gene: 7. CDR3 DNA sequence: TGTGCCACCAGCAGAGGCGTCGGGACAGGGTCCAATGAGCAGTTCTTC. Translation gives CATSRGVGTGSNEQFF.

This clone was seen just once. This chain joins TRBV19 and TRBJ1-2; no firm D call. Deletions cut 3 bases from V and 0 bases from J, with 5 bases between. The length of the CDR3 is 13 residues. Per germline, CDR1 LNHDA and CDR2 SQIVND (reference sequence). As DNA, the CDR3 is TGTGCCAGTAGTATGGTAGCTAACTATGGCTACACCTTC. Residues: CASSMVANYGYTF.

The gene calls are TRBV5-1 and TRBJ2-3; 8 bases fit TRBD2. V was clipped by 3 bases and J by 4 bases; unmatched bases: 7. This CDR3 has 15 residues. Germline V CDR1 and CDR2: SGHRS, YFSETQ. This chain's CDR3 is CASSWTSIVSDTQYF. The CDR3 DNA sequence: TGCGCCAGCAGCTGGACTAGCATAGTGTCAGATACGCAGTATTTT.

This clone was observed a few times. This rearrangement joins TRBV27 to TRBJ1-5, with D perhaps TRBD1 (6 bases). Germline lookup yields CDR1 MNHEY and CDR2 SMNVEV (reference sequence). V lost 4 bases and J 7 bases, leaving 17 bases between the germline ends. This CDR3 is 15 amino acids long. Here the CDR3 DNA reads TGTGCCAGCAGTTACCGGGACACTGAGGGGCAGCCCCAGCATTTT. Protein sequence: CASSYRDTEGQPQHF.

The chain couples TRBV18 to TRBJ2-1; TRBD2 matches 13 bases. This CDR3 contains 18 residues. Germline loops: CDR1 KGHSH, CDR2 LQKENI. V was pared by 3 bases and J by 5 bases, with 10 bases of the junction left unmatched. CDR3 region: CASSPWTSGSFTHNEQFF. The DNA for the CDR3 is TGTGCCAGCTCACCCTGGACTAGCGGGAGTTTCACCCACAATGAGCAGTTCTTC.

The sample holds one count of this clone. The V call is TRBV7-3, the J call TRBJ1-1, with a possible D match to TRBD1 (5 bases). The CDR3 consists of 14 residues. V lost 5 bases, J lost 3 bases, and 13 bases lay in between. Germline V lookup: CDR1 SGHTA, CDR2 FQGTGA. The CDR3 is CASSLQGAHTEAFF. In nucleotides, the CDR3 is TGTGCCAGCAGCCTCCAAGGGGCGCACACTGAAGCTTTCTTT.

V is TRBV5-1 and J is TRBJ2-5, with a weak D call TRBD1 (6 bases). With 5 bases removed from V and 1 base from J, the gap between germline ends came to 12 bases. Germline CDR1 SGHRS, CDR2 YFSETQ. The CDR3 length is 14 residues. CDR3 sequence: CASRRRGAQETQYF. The CDR3 DNA reads TGCGCCAGCAGGCGCAGGGGAGCCCAAGAGACCCAGTACTTC.

The rearrangement joins TRBV18 to TRBJ1-2; D gene unclear. Trimming pared 6 bases from V and 4 bases from J, leaving 12 bases between. CDR1 and CDR2 from the germline V gene are KGHSH and LQKENI. This CDR3 region has 13 residues. For the CDR3, the DNA is TGTGCCAGCTCCCATGAGCTAGGCTATGGCTACACCTTC. Translated: CASSHELGYGYTF.

The V call is TRBV6-6, the J call TRBJ2-7, with 7 bases identical to TRBD2. This CDR3 contains 16 residues. Trimming removed 2 bases from V and 7 bases from J; junction bases left unmatched: 14. From germline, CDR1 is MNHNY and CDR2 SVGAGI (reference sequence). CDR3 nucleotide sequence: TGTGCCAGCAGTTACGGCGGTACTAGCGCCCTTCGGGAGCAGTACTTC. The encoded protein is CASSYGGTSALREQYF.